This T cell receptor (beta chain) comes out of a study of cytomegalovirus exposure and HLA in healthy donors. This clone was observed a single time. Its cognate antigen is unknown. Trimming at V came to 0 bases and at J to 0 bases, leaving 19 bases not matched to a gene. This CDR3 is built from 22 residues. CDR1 and CDR2 from the germline V gene are LGHNT and FRNRAP. PCR involved 60 Vbeta and 13 Jbeta primers. The method was immunoSEQ multiplex PCR; TCRdb's version includes in-frame clones alone and lacks a portion of them. The sample gives about 140,000 clones, roughly three quarters of which show up once; over 2% is in the top ten. Study observations and caveats: Relative to the roughly 690-donor mean, N-insertions were reportedly fewer in an Asian-associated ancestry cluster in a later analysis.

The TCR originated in a young man in good health and CMV-seronegative. Sequencing used PBMCs. V gene TRBV12-5 combines with J gene TRBJ2-1, with 8 positions matching TRBD2. The CDR3 spells CASGLVSRWGTRSPDSYNEQFF. DNA for the CDR3: TGTGCTAGTGGTTTGGTATCTAGGTGGGGGACTAGGAGCCCCGACTCCTACAATGAGCAGTTCTTC.